What follows are 21 T cell receptor beta chains derived from one specimen sequenced in a study of cytomegalovirus exposure and HLA in healthy donors. Amplification used 60 Vbeta primers and 13 Jbeta primers. TCRdb's copy holds only in-frame clones and misses some; the assay was immunoSEQ multiplex PCR. Of around 120,000 clones listed, 75% to 85% are singletons. The specimen was PBMCs. These receptors all come from a female donor in good health and CMV-seropositive.

J is TRBJ2-3 and V is TRBV20-1; D is perhaps TRBD2 (5 bases). Germline loops: CDR1 DFQATT, CDR2 SNEGSKA (reference sequence). V shed 1 base and J shed 8 bases, with 7 bases lying between them. The CDR3 extends over 11 amino acids. The CDR3 sequence: CSARVSGTQYF. The CDR3 region has the DNA TGCAGTGCTAGAGTGAGCGGTACGCAGTATTTT.

The sample holds one count of this clone. The chain employs TRBV19 and TRBJ2-3, with D possibly being TRBD1 (6 bases). V lost 6 bases to trimming and J lost 0 bases, with 13 bases between them. CDR3 length: 15 residues. The germline V gene has CDR1 LNHDA and CDR2 SQIVND (reference sequence). This CDR3 reads CASSDIQGSTDTQYF. The CDR3 DNA follows: TGTGCCAGTAGCGATATACAGGGTAGCACAGATACGCAGTATTTT.

The chain carries TRBV7-9 and TRBJ1-4, with 11 bases matching TRBD1. CDR1 and CDR2 (germline): SEHNR, FQNEAQ (reference sequence). V shed 5 bases and J 3 bases; nucleotides not matched to a gene: 14. The CDR3 length is 19 residues. CDR3 sequence reads: CASSHGQGARVGANEKLFF. In DNA form, the CDR3 reads TGTGCCAGCAGCCACGGACAGGGGGCTCGAGTAGGGGCTAATGAAAAACTGTTTTTT.

CDR3 protein: CASSRSTSGGADTQYF. CDR3 sequence (DNA): TGCGCCAGCTCCCGATCGACTAGCGGGGGTGCAGATACGCAGTATTTT. The gene calls are TRBV5-1 and TRBJ2-3, with 12 bases identical to TRBD2. The CDR3 is 16 amino acids. CDR1 and CDR2 from the germline V gene are SGHRS and YFSETQ. Trimming removed 7 bases from V and 4 bases from J; junction bases left unmatched: 10.

The gene calls are TRBV9 and TRBJ2-5, with 10 bases fitting TRBD2. V was clipped by 0 bases and J by 9 bases; unmatched bases: 8. In germline, CDR1 is SGDLS, CDR2 YYNGEE. The CDR3 covers 15 residues. The CDR3 loop reads CASSVDLRSGGAQYF. In nucleotides, the CDR3 is TGTGCCAGCAGCGTAGATCTTCGGAGCGGGGGGGCCCAGTACTTC.

This sequence joins TRBV5-6 and TRBJ1-2; D possibly corresponds to TRBD1 (6 bases). Trimming pared 0 bases from V and 2 bases from J, leaving 8 bases between. CDR3 length equals 14 residues. Germline values: CDR1 SGHDT, CDR2 YYEEEE. The CDR3 bases are TGTGCCAGCAGCTTGGCCGACAGGAACTATGGCTACACCTTC. The encoded protein is CASSLADRNYGYTF.

V and J are TRBV7-3 and TRBJ1-1, with a weak D call TRBD1 (5 bases). The CDR3 consists of 14 residues. The ends were cut back, 2 bases at V and 2 bases at J, with 9 bases in the middle. CDR1 SGHTA and CDR2 FQGTGA come from the germline V gene. The CDR3 loop reads CASSLHQGNTEAFF. CDR3 DNA: TGTGCCAGCAGCTTACATCAGGGCAACACTGAAGCTTTCTTT.

This sequence joins TRBV19 and TRBJ1-5; D unclear. Germline V gene data show CDR1 as LNHDA and CDR2 as SQIVND (reference sequence). The ends were cut back, 7 bases at V and 2 bases at J, with 9 bases in the middle. The CDR3 is 13 residues long. As DNA, the CDR3 is TGTGCCAGTACTCGCGGTGGCAATCAGCCCCAGCATTTT. Translation gives CASTRGGNQPQHF.

This chain links TRBV29-1 with TRBJ2-1; TRBD1 might be the D (6 bases). Trimming removed 5 bases at V and 0 bases at J, with 26 bases between. CDR3 size: 19 residues. Looked up from germline, CDR1 is SQVTM and CDR2 is ANQGSEA. The CDR3 nucleotides are TGCAGCGTTAAGAGAATCCGACAGGTCCCTCTAAGCTCCTACAATGAGCAGTTCTTC. Its translation is CSVKRIRQVPLSSYNEQFF.

This clone appeared once. This rearrangement joins TRBV14 to TRBJ2-7, with 11 bases identical to TRBD1. The trim removed 5 bases at V and 2 bases at J, leaving 2 bases unmatched. This CDR3 spans 14 amino acids. Germline loops: CDR1 SGHDN, CDR2 FVKESK. The CDR3 nucleotides are TGTGCCAGCAGCTGGGGACAGGGGGCCTACGAGCAGTACTTC. Amino acid sequence: CASSWGQGAYEQYF.

V gene TRBV6-5 combines with J gene TRBJ2-2, with 8 nucleotides matching TRBD1. Germline loops: CDR1 MNHEY, CDR2 SVGAGI. Losses at the gene ends were 10 bases for V and 3 bases for J; bases not matched to a gene: 10. The CDR3 is 15 amino acids. The CDR3: CATTRVQGDTGELFF. CDR3 DNA sequence: TGTGCCACCACCCGAGTACAGGGGGACACCGGGGAGCTGTTTTTT.

The chain couples TRBV7-9 to TRBJ2-5; 8 bases are a match to TRBD1. The J call may be faulty, since TRBJ2-7 better matches the DNA end. This CDR3 spans 15 amino acids. Germline assignment: CDR1 SEHNR and CDR2 FQNEAQ (reference sequence). This CDR3 is CASSLGGQVSYEQYF. CDR3 coding DNA: TGTGCCAGCAGCTTAGGGGGACAGGTCTCCTACGAGCAGTACTTC.

The chain recombines TRBV6-1 with TRBJ1-6; D is perhaps TRBD1 (6 bases). The CDR3 has 15 residues. Germline V gene sequence: CDR1 MNHNS, CDR2 SASEGT. Trimming pared 8 bases from V and 8 bases from J, leaving 19 bases between. CDR3 region: CASSKLHRADSPLHF. The CDR3 DNA sequence: TGTGCCAGCTCTAAACTACACAGGGCGGATTCACCCCTCCACTTT.

Worth noting for this clone: Distinct nucleotide sequences in the sample also encode this CDR3. The chain recombines TRBV6-1 with TRBJ2-5, with D maybe TRBD2 (6 bases). This CDR3 contains 14 residues. Germline CDR1 is MNHNS and CDR2 is SASEGT. Deletions cut 0 bases from V and 4 bases from J, with 9 bases between. CDR3 coding DNA: TGTGCCAGCAGTGAAGCAGGAGGGAGAGAGACCCAGTACTTC. Its protein product is CASSEAGGRETQYF.

The CDR3 DNA is TGTGCCAGCAGCAACGGACAGCCGGCGCGTGGCTACACCTTC. Amino acids: CASSNGQPARGYTF. This chain links TRBV6-5 with TRBJ1-2, with D maybe TRBD1 (6 bases). The CDR3 is 14 residues long. From germline, CDR1 is MNHEY and CDR2 SVGAGI. V was pared by 6 bases and J by 7 bases, with 18 bases between.

The V gene is TRBV7-2, the J gene TRBJ1-1, with a possible D match to TRBD1 (5 bases). From germline, CDR1 is SGHTA and CDR2 FQGNSA. V lost 5 bases and J 1 base, leaving 11 bases between the germline ends. The CDR3 has 14 residues. This CDR3 reads CASSTGLTNTEAFF. The CDR3 bases are TGTGCCAGCAGCACGGGACTGACGAACACTGAAGCTTTCTTT.

This clone was found a few times. The CDR3 DNA sequence: TGCGCCAGCAGTGCTACTAGCGGGGGCAACGGGAGAGACAATGAGCAGTTCTTC. As protein: CASSATSGGNGRDNEQFF. This sequence joins TRBV10-2 and TRBJ2-1, with TRBD2 matching over 11 bases. Unmatched junction bases numbered 13, after V lost 4 bases and J lost 5 bases. There are 18 residues in the CDR3. CDR1 WSHSY and CDR2 SAAADI come from the germline V gene.

The chain joins TRBV18 to TRBJ2-7; 8 bases line up with TRBD2. The CDR3 consists of 13 residues. Germline CDR1 is KGHSH and CDR2 is LQKENI. V was clipped by 6 bases and J by 2 bases; unmatched bases: 3. The CDR3 here is CASSAGGTYEQYF. In DNA form, the CDR3 reads TGTGCCAGCTCCGCGGGGGGAACCTACGAGCAGTACTTC.

The rearrangement links TRBV19 to TRBJ1-2, with a tentative D call TRBD1 (6 bases). The V gene lost 8 bases and the J gene lost 7 bases, with 23 bases spanning the gap. The CDR3 extends over 15 amino acids. Looked up from germline, CDR1 is LNHDA and CDR2 is SQIVND (reference sequence). CDR3 in amino acids: CASLREGVPMSGYTF. In DNA form, the CDR3 reads TGTGCCAGTCTTAGGGAGGGGGTCCCTATGAGTGGCTACACCTTC.

J is TRBJ2-1 and V is TRBV5-1, with D maybe TRBD2 (6 bases). Germline CDR1 reads SGHRS; CDR2 reads YFSETQ. Trimming stripped 0 bases from V and 5 bases from J, with 15 bases between. CDR3 length: 16 amino acids. CDR3 loop: CASSLVVSGRNNEQFF. CDR3 sequence (DNA): TGCGCCAGCAGCTTGGTGGTCAGCGGGCGCAACAATGAGCAGTTCTTC.

The V gene is TRBV6-4, the J gene TRBJ2-2; tentatively, D is TRBD1 (6 bases). The V and J ends lost 6 bases and 7 bases respectively, with 15 bases between them. Germline V gene data show CDR1 as MRHNA and CDR2 as SNTAGT. The CDR3 runs 14 residues. The CDR3 sequence is CASSAQGYGGELFF. The CDR3 region has the DNA TGTGCCAGCAGCGCACAGGGATATGGCGGGGAGCTGTTTTTT.